These 15 T cell receptor beta chains share one sample of origin, sequenced in a study of identical twins. One entry per CDR3 protein results from TCRdb running MiXCR on the 5' RACE reads. The sample lists 750,000 to 950,000 distinct CDR3 sequences, 9% to 15% occurring once. These data were also filed under a second study, of yellow fever vaccine responses in identical twins.

The material sequenced was PBMCs. The receptors shown here come from a woman under 30 in good health.

In its sample, this clonotype was seen once. CDR3 nucleotide sequence: TGCGCCAGCAGCCGGGACAGGGTTTTCTACAATGAGCAGTTCTTC. Translation: CASSRDRVFYNEQFF. This chain uses TRBV4-1 with TRBJ2-1; 9 bases agree with TRBD1. J was trimmed by 3 bases and V by 4 bases; bases with no gene match: 4. Looked up from germline, CDR1 is MGHRA and CDR2 is YSYEKL. CDR3 length: 15 residues.

The chain joins TRBV24-1 to TRBJ2-1, with 12 bases fitting TRBD2. The length of the CDR3 is 17 residues. Germline-derived CDR1 and CDR2 are KGHDR and SFDVKD. Trimming cost V 7 bases and J 4 bases; bases outside gene matches: 10. CDR3: CATSVPLGTSGYNEQFF. Written as DNA, the CDR3 is TGTGCCACCAGCGTGCCGTTGGGGACTAGCGGGTACAATGAGCAGTTCTTC.

The chain carries TRBV7-9 and TRBJ2-5; 7 bases match TRBD1. Germline V lookup: CDR1 SEHNR, CDR2 FQNEAQ (reference sequence). Trimming at V came to 8 bases and at J to 5 bases, leaving 14 bases not matched to a gene. The length of the CDR3 is 15 residues. The DNA of the CDR3 is TGTGCCAGCGTCTCAAGGCAGGGGGTCGGTGAGACCCAGTACTTC. This gives the protein CASVSRQGVGETQYF.

V gene TRBV12-3 or TRBV12-4 combines with J gene TRBJ1-3; no definite D call. Trimming pared 2 bases from V and 7 bases from J, leaving 9 bases between. CDR3 length: 13 residues. Here the CDR3 reads CASSLIIRNTIYF. CDR3 DNA: TGTGCCAGCAGTTTAATTATCCGGAACACCATATATTTT.

This clonotype was seen repeatedly, ten times or more. The V and J genes are TRBV20-1 and TRBJ2-5, with 13 bases identical to TRBD2. The CDR3 length is 16 residues. The ends lost 3 bases at V and 4 bases at J; junction bases unmatched: 8. The V gene's germline CDR1 is DFQATT and CDR2 SNEGSKA (reference sequence). The CDR3 is CSASWTSGSHRETQYF. The CDR3 DNA sequence: TGCAGTGCTAGCTGGACTAGCGGGAGTCACAGAGAGACCCAGTACTTC.

This sequence joins TRBV6-5 and TRBJ1-5; D is unclear. Germline lookup yields CDR1 MNHEY and CDR2 SVGAGI. The CDR3 runs to 15 residues. With 2 bases removed from V and 0 bases from J, the gap between germline ends came to 8 bases. CDR3 sequence: CASSYDDGSNQPQHF. CDR3 coding DNA: TGTGCCAGCAGTTACGATGACGGTAGCAATCAGCCCCAGCATTTT.

V and J are TRBV3-1 and TRBJ1-6, with D unclear. The germline CDR1 and CDR2 sequences are LGHDT and YNNKEL (reference sequence). V dropped 4 bases and J dropped 8 bases, with 18 bases sitting between them. This CDR3 contains 16 residues. The CDR3 region is CASSRHLQPRYSPLHF. The CDR3 coding sequence is TGTGCCAGCAGCCGACACCTCCAACCCCGATATTCACCCCTCCACTTT.

This clonotype was seen ten or more times. The gene calls are TRBV10-3 and TRBJ2-3, with D possibly matching TRBD2 (5 bases). The CDR3 totals 15 residues. CDR1 is ENHRY and CDR2 is SYGVKD in the germline V gene. The V end was cut by 3 bases, the J end by 3 bases, with 13 bases between. Here the CDR3 reads CAISDGGVLTDTQYF. The DNA of the CDR3 is TGTGCCATCAGTGATGGAGGCGTACTAACAGATACGCAGTATTTT.

There are a few counts of this clonotype. The chain has TRBV6-5 and TRBJ2-5; the D is unclear. The V end was cut by 3 bases, the J end by 0 bases, with 11 bases between. Germline assignment: CDR1 MNHEY and CDR2 SVGAGI. This CDR3 contains 15 residues. CDR3: CASSYGQTYQETQYF. The CDR3, as DNA: TGTGCCAGCAGTTATGGTCAGACGTACCAAGAGACCCAGTACTTC.

Ten or more counts support this clonotype. CDR3 residues: CASSIDPYSNQPQHF. The CDR3 bases are TGTGCCAGTAGTATAGACCCGTATAGCAATCAGCCCCAGCATTTT. V and J are TRBV19 and TRBJ1-5, with D unclear. Per germline, CDR1 LNHDA and CDR2 SQIVND (reference sequence). V dropped 0 bases and J dropped 0 bases, with 6 bases sitting between them. The CDR3 is 15 amino acids. Supplemented by reference TRBV19 and TRBJ1-5, the full variable domain reads DGGITQSPKYLFRKEGQNVTLSCEQNLNHDAMYWYRQDPGQGLRLIYYSQIVNDFQKGDIAEGYSVSREKKESFPLTVTSAQKNPTAFYLCASSIDPYSNQPQHFGDGTRLSIL.

This clonotype was seen more than once but under ten times. V gene TRBV2 combines with J gene TRBJ2-1; 14 bases line up with TRBD2. The CDR3 length is 15 residues. Trimming cost V 7 bases and J 5 bases; bases outside gene matches: 4. Germline values: CDR1 SNHLY, CDR2 FYNNEI. CDR3 protein: CASTLTSGRDNEQFF. The CDR3 coding sequence is TGTGCCAGCACCCTGACTAGCGGGAGGGACAATGAGCAGTTCTTC.

DNA of the CDR3: TGTGCCAGCAGTTTTTATCTTCGTTGGCAGGGACTAGCGGGGACCACGGGGAATGAGCAGTTCTTC. Translating gives CASSFYLRWQGLAGTTGNEQFF. The rearrangement links TRBV6-2 or TRBV6-3 to TRBJ2-1; 13 nucleotides align to TRBD2. Germline assignment: CDR1 MNHEY and CDR2 SVGEGT. With 4 bases clipped from V and 7 bases from J, the junction kept 25 bases outside the gene matches. The CDR3 totals 22 residues.

The chain's CDR3 is CAASGRVQETQYF. The DNA of the CDR3 is TGTGCCGCTTCCGGCAGGGTCCAAGAGACCCAGTACTTC. The J gene is TRBJ2-5, the V gene TRBV10-3; tentative D call: TRBD1 (5 bases). The V and J ends lost 11 bases and 1 base respectively, with 14 bases between them. This CDR3 spans 13 amino acids. Germline lookup yields CDR1 ENHRY and CDR2 SYGVKD.

This clonotype was picked up a small number of times. The chain links TRBV6-1 to TRBJ1-5; 8 bases are shared with TRBD1. The CDR3 spans 18 residues. After removal of 6 bases from V and 0 bases from J, the junction contained 13 bases not matched to a gene. Looked up from germline, CDR1 is MNHNS and CDR2 is SASEGT. The CDR3 DNA reads as TGTGCCAGCAGACCACAGGGGGTCGGGGTTTTTAGCAATCAGCCCCAGCATTTT. This encodes CASRPQGVGVFSNQPQHF.

The rearrangement uses TRBV12-3 or TRBV12-4 and TRBJ2-7, with 7 bases matching TRBD2. V was pared by 6 bases and J by 6 bases, with 5 bases of the junction left unmatched. The CDR3 covers 12 residues. The CDR3 loop is CASSRLAAEQYF. The CDR3 DNA reads as TGTGCCAGCAGCAGACTAGCCGCCGAGCAGTACTTC.